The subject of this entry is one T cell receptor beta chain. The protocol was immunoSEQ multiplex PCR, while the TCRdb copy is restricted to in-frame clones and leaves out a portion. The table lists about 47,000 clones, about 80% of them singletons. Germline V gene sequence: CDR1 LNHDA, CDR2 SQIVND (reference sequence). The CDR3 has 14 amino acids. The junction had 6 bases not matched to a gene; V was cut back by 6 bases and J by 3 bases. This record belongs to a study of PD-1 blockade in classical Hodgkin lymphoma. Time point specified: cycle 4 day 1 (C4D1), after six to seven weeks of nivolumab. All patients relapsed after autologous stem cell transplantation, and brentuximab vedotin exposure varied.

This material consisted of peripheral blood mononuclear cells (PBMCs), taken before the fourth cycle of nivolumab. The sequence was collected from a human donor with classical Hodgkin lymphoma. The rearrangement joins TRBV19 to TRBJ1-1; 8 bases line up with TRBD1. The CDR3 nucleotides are TGTGCCAGTAGAACCCCGACAGGGGACACTGAAGCTTTCTTT. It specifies CASRTPTGDTEAFF.